This T cell receptor beta chain stems from a study of T cell responses to AZD1222 COVID-19 vaccine. The table lists this clone with a few counts. Its specificity is unknown. CDR3 size: 14 residues. V gave up 3 bases and J gave up 1 base, with 9 bases separating them. Germline-derived CDR1 and CDR2 are LNHDA and SQIVND (reference sequence). The data were produced by immunoSEQ multiplex PCR, yet TCRdb's version contains in-frame clones alone and is incomplete. The repertoire holds 160,000 or so clones, 85% to 90% seen once, with around 5.9% in the top ten. Study-level findings and limits: Dominant CD4 TCR responses targeted spike regions 160-218 and 743-854. Repertoires were obtained only post-peak T cell response. Females outnumbered males among donors, who were mostly white British; clonal diversity was possibly underestimated. At baseline, seropositivity was found in only 6 or 7 AZD1222 recipients.

This sample comprised peripheral blood, obtained on day 0 of AZD1222 vaccination. The chain uses TRBV19 and TRBJ1-1; D call uncertain. This TCR was recovered from an adult in good health. The CDR3: CASSIAQANTEAFF. DNA for the CDR3: TGTGCCAGTAGTATCGCACAAGCGAACACTGAAGCTTTCTTT.